A selection of T cell receptor beta chains follows, all from one sample in a study of identical twins. One entry per CDR3 protein, called by TCRdb with MiXCR from the 5' RACE reads. The sample lists around 490,000 distinct CDR3 sequences; around 15% were seen once. These records were also assigned to another study, of yellow fever vaccine responses in identical twins.

The sequencing sample was made of CD4+ T cells sorted from blood. These receptors all stem from a woman in her late teens or twenties in good health. CDR3s include the opening cysteine and the closing phenylalanine or tryptophan. The D gene is left open where the match is weak.

TRBV11-3	TRBD2	TRBJ2-3	CASSPGVGGRADTQYF
TRBV10-3	-	TRBJ1-5	CAISESSSLNQPQHF
TRBV7-9	-	TRBJ2-5	CASSLGAGQHQETQYF
TRBV6-1	-	TRBJ1-1	CASSELQMNTEAFF
TRBV5-6	-	TRBJ1-1	CASSLSGSVMNTEAFF
TRBV7-9	-	TRBJ1-6	CASSSGRLNSPLHF
TRBV10-2	TRBD2	TRBJ2-1	CASSDGRGAPPQAGAYNEQFF
TRBV20-1	TRBD1	TRBJ1-2	CSQTPGQLNYGYTF
TRBV20-1	TRBD2	TRBJ2-5	CSAHRTSGIFETQYF
TRBV20-1	TRBD2	TRBJ2-3	CSASDSGSADTQYF
TRBV29-1	-	TRBJ1-5	CSVEVGGGNQPQHF